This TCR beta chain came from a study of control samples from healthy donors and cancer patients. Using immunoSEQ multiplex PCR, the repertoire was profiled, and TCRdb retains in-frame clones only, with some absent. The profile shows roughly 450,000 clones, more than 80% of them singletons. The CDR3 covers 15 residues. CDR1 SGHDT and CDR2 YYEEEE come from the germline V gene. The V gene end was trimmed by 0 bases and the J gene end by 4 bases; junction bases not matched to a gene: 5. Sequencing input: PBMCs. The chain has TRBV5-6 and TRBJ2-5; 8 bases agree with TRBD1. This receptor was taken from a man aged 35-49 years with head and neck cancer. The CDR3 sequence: CASSLAGTGGETQYF. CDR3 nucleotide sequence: TGTGCCAGCAGCTTGGCAGGGACAGGTGGAGAGACCCAGTACTTC.